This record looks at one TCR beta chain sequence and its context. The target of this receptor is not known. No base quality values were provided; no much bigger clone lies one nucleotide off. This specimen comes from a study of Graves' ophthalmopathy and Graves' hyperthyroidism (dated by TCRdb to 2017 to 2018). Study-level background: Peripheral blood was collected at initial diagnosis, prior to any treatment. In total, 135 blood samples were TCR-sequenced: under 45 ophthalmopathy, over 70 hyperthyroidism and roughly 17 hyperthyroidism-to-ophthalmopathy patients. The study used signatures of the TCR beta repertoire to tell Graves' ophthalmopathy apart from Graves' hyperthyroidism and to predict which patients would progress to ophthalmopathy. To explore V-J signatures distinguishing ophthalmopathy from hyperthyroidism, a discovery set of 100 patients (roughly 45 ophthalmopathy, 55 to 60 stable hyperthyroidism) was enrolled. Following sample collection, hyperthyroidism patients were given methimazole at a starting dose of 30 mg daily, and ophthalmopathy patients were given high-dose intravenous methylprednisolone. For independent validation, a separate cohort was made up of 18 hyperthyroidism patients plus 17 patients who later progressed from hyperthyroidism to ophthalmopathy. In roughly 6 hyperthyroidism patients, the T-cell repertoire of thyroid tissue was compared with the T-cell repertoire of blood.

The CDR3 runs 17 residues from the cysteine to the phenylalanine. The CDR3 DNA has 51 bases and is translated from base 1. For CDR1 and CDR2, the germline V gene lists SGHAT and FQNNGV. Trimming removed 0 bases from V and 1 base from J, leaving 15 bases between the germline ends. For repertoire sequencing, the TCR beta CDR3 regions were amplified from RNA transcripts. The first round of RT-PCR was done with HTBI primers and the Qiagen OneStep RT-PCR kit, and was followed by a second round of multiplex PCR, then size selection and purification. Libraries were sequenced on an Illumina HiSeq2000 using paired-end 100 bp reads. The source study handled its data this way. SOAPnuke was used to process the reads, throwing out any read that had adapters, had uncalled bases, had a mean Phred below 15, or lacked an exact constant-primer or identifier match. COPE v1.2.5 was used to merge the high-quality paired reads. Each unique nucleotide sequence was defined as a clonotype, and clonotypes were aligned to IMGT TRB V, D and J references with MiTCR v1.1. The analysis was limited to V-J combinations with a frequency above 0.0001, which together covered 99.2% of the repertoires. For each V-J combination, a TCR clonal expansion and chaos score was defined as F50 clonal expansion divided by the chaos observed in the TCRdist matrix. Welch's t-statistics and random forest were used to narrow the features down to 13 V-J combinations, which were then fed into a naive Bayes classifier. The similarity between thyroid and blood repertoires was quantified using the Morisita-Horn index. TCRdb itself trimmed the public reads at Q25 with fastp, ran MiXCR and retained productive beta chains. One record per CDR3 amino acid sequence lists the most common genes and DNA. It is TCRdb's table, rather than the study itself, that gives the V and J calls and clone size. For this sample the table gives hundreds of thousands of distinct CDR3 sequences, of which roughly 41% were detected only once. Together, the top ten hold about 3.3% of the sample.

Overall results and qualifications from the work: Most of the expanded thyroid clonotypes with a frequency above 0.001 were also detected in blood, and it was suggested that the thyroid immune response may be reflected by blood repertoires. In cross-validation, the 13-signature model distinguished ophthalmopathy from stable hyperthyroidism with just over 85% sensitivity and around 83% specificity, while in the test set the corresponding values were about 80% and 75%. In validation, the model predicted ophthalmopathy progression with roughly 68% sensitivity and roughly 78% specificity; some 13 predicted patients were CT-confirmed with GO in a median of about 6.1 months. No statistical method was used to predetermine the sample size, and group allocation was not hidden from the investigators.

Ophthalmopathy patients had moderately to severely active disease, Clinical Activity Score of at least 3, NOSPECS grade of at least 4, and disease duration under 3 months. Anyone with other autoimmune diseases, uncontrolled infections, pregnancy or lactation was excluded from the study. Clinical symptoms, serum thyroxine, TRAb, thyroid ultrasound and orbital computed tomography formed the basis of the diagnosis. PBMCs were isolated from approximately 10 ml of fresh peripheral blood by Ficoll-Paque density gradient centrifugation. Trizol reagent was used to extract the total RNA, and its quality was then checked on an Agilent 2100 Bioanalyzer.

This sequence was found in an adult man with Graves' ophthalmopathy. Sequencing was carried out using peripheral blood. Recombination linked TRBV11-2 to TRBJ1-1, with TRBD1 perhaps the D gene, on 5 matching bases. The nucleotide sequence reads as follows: TGTGCCAGCAGCTTAGATGGGGGTGGAGGACCGAACACTGAAGCTTTCTTT. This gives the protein CASSLDGGGGPNTEAFF.